Sequencing of this T cell receptor beta chain was carried out in a study of shared clonotypes between healthy human individuals. For the study at large: Researchers drew samples from a couple of women and a few men aged 18 to 49.

At deep level, the assay was performed. Bulk PBMC genomic DNA spanned ten immunoSEQ deep plates. Using immunoSEQ multiplex PCR, the repertoire was profiled, and TCRdb retains in-frame clones only, with some absent. The repertoire has more than 450,000 clones, roughly 78% of them found once; the top ten carry around 13%. V trimming: 6 bases; J trimming: 0 bases; junction bases outside the gene matches: 4. The CDR3 consists of 14 residues. Germline lookup yields CDR1 SGHRS and CDR2 YFSETQ. Without sorting, samples used about 90 million PBMCs for genomic DNA. The origin of this receptor is a woman aged 40 to 50 in good health. Some clones in this sample may be carry-over from other donors' samples. Sequencing was done on a sample of PBMCs. The J gene is TRBJ2-3, the V gene TRBV5-1; 7 bases match TRBD1. The CDR3 here is CASKRQGSTDTQYF. The CDR3 coding sequence is TGCGCCAGCAAAAGACAGGGCAGCACAGATACGCAGTATTTT.